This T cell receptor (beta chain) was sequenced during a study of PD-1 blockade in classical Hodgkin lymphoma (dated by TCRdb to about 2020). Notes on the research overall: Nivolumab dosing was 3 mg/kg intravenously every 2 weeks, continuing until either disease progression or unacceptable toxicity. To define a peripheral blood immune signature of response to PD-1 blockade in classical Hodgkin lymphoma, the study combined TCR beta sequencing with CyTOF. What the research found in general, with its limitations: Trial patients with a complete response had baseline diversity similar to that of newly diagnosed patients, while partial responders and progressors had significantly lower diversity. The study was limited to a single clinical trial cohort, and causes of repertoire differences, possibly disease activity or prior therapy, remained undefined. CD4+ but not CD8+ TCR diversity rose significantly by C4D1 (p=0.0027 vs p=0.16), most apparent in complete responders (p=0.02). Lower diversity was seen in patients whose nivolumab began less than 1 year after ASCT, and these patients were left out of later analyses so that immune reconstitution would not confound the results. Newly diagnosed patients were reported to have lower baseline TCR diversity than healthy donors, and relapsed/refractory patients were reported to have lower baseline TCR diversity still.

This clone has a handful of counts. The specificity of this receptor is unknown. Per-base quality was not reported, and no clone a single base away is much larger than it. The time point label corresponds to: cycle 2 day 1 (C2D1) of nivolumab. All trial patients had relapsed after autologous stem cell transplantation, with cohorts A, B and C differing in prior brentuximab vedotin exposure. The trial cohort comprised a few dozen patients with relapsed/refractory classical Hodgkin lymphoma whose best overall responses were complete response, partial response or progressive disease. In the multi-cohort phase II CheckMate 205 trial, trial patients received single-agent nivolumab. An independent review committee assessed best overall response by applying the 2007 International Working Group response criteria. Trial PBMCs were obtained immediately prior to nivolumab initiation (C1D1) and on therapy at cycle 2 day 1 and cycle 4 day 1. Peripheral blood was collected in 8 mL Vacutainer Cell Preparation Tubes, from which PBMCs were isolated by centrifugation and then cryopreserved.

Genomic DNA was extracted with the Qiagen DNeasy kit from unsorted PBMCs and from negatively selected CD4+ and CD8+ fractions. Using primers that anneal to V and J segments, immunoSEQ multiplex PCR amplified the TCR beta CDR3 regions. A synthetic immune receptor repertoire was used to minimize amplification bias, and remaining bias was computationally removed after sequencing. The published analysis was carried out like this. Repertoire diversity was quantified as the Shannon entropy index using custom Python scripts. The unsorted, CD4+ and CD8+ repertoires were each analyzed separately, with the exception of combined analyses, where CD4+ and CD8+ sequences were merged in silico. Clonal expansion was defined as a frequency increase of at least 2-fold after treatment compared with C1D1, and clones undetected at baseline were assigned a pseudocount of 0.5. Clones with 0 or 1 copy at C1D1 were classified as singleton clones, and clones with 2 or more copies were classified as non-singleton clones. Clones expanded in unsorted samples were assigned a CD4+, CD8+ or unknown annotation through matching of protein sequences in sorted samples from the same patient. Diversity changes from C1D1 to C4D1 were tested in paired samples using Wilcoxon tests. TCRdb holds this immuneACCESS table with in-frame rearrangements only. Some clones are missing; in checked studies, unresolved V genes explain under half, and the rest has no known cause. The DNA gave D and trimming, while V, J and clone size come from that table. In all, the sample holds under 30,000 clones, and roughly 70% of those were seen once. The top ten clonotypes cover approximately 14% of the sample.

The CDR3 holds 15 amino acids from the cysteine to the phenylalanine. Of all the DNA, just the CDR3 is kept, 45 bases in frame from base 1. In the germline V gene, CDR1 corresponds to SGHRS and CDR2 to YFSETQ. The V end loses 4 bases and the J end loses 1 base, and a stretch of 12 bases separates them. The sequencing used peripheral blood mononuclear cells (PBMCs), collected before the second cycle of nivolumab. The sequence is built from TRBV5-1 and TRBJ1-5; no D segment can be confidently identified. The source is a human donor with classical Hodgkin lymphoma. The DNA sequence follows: TGCGCCAGCAGCCCCGGGTTGGGGAGCAATCAGCCCCAGCATTTT. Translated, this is CASSPGLGSNQPQHF.